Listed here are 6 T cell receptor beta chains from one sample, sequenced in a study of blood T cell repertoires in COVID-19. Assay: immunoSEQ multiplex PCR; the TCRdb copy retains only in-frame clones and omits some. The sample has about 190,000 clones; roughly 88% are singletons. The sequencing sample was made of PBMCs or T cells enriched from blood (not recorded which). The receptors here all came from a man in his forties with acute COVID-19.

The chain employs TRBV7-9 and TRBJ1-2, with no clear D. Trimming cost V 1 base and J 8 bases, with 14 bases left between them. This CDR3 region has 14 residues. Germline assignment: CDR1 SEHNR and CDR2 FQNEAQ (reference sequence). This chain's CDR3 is CASSLGGHGVGYTF. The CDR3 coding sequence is TGTGCCAGCAGCTTAGGCGGCCACGGTGTGGGCTACACCTTC. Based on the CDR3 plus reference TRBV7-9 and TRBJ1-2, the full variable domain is DTGVSQNPRHKITKRGQNVTFRCDPISEHNRLYWYRQTLGQGPEFLTYFQNEAQLEKSRLLSDRFSAERPKGSFSTLEIQRTEQGDSAMYLCASSLGGHGVGYTFGSGTRLTVV.

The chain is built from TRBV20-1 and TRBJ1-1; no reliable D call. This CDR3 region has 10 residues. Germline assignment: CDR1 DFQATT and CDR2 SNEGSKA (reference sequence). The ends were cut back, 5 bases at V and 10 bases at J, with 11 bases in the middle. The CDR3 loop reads CSASLDRAFF. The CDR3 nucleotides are TGCAGTGCTTCTCTAGATCGAGCTTTCTTT.

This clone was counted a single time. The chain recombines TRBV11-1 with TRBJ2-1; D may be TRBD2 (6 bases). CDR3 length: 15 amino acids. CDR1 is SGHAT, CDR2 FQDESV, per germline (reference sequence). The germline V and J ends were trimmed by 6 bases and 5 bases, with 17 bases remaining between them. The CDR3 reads CASRGTFGDHNEQFF. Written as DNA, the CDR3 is TGTGCCAGCAGAGGGACTTTTGGGGACCACAATGAGCAGTTCTTC.

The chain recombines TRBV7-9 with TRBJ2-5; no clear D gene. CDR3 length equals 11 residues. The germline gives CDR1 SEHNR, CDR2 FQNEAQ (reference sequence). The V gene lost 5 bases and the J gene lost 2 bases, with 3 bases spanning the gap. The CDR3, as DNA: TGTGCCAGCAGCCAACAAGAGACCCAGTACTTC. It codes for CASSQQETQYF.

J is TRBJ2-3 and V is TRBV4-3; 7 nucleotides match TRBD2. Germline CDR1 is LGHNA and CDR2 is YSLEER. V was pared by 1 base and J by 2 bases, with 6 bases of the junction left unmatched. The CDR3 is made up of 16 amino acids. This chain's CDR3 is CASSQGQRESTDTQYF. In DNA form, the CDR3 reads TGCGCCAGCAGCCAAGGCCAGCGGGAATCCACAGATACGCAGTATTTT.

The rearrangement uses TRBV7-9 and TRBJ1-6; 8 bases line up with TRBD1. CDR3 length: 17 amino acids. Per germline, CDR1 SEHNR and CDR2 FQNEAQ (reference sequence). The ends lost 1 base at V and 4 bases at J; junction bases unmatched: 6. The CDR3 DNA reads TGTGCCAGCAGCTTAGGCCAGGGGGCTTGGTATAATTCACCCCTCCACTTT. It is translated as CASSLGQGAWYNSPLHF. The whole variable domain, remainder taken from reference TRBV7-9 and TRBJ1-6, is DTGVSQNPRHKITKRGQNVTFRCDPISEHNRLYWYRQTLGQGPEFLTYFQNEAQLEKSRLLSDRFSAERPKGSFSTLEIQRTEQGDSAMYLCASSLGQGAWYNSPLHFGNGTRLTVT.